Below, 12 T cell receptor beta chains from the same sample are listed, as sequenced in a study of T-cell reconstitution after alpha-beta-depleted transplantation in children. Researchers prepared the TCRbeta library using unique molecular identifiers, the study reports. MiXCR was run by TCRdb on the PCR reads, yielding one entry per CDR3 protein. The data contain 70,000 to 95,000 distinct CDR3 sequences, more than 10% of them singletons. This specimen was PBMCs from the stem cell graft donor, taken from the stem cell graft. The receptor source for this set is a human donor who donated a stem cell graft to a child with inherited bone marrow failure.

Regarding this clonotype: A much larger clone lies a single base off, so this may be a read error. V and J are TRBV28 and TRBJ2-1; 8 bases map to TRBD2. The CDR3 covers 15 residues. Germline V gene lookup returns CDR1 MDHEN and CDR2 SYDVKM. The CDR3 sequence: CTSSLQGGKRVAGSF. The CDR3 DNA is TGTACCAGCAGTTTACAGGGAGGCAAACGAGTAGCGGGGAGCTTC.

This clonotype was seen only a few times. The chain uses TRBV9 and TRBJ2-1; TRBD1 matches 8 bases. Per the germline V gene, CDR1 is SGDLS and CDR2 is YYNGEE. J lost 8 bases, V lost 1 base, and 11 bases had no gene match. The CDR3 runs 16 residues. CDR3 nucleotide sequence: TGTGCCAGCAGCGTATCTGGACAGGGCAGGGTCCATGAGCAGTTCTTC. It encodes CASSVSGQGRVHEQFF.

This clonotype was detected many times. The gene calls are TRBV27 and TRBJ1-2; 7 positions match TRBD1. Germline CDR1 reads MNHEY; CDR2 reads SMNVEV (reference sequence). The CDR3 is 13 residues long. V gave up 5 bases and J gave up 8 bases; unmatched junction bases: 8. CDR3 sequence reads: CASSPTGSQGYTF. The CDR3 coding sequence is TGTGCCAGCAGTCCGACAGGGTCGCAAGGCTACACCTTC.

This clonotype was observed at least ten times. J is TRBJ1-5 and V is TRBV27; D not resolved. V was pared by 6 bases and J by 5 bases, with 17 bases between. The germline V gene encodes CDR1 MNHEY and CDR2 SMNVEV (reference sequence). The CDR3 consists of 15 residues. The CDR3 sequence: CASRPLGPGDQPQHF. Written as DNA, the CDR3 is TGTGCCAGCAGACCCTTGGGTCCAGGAGATCAGCCCCAGCATTTT.

This clonotype was seen many times. The genes are TRBV12-3 or TRBV12-4 and TRBJ1-2, with 12 bases fitting TRBD1. J gave up 4 bases and V 4 bases, and 1 base lay outside the gene matches. This CDR3 spans 14 amino acids. CDR3 sequence: CASSWDRGLYGYTF. The DNA for the CDR3 is TGTGCCAGCAGTTGGGACAGGGGGCTCTATGGCTACACCTTC.

In DNA form, the CDR3 reads TGCGCCAGCAGCTTGGGGAGGGCCGACAATGAGCAGTTCTTC. It specifies CASSLGRADNEQFF. The rearrangement uses TRBV5-1 and TRBJ2-1; maybe TRBD2 (6 bases). V was pared by 0 bases and J by 5 bases, with 9 bases between. The germline V gene encodes CDR1 SGHRS and CDR2 YFSETQ. The CDR3 contains 14 residues. Full variable domain (outside the CDR3, taken from reference TRBV5-1 and TRBJ2-1): KAGVTQTPRYLIKTRGQQVTLSCSPISGHRSVSWYQQTPGQGLQFLFEYFSETQRNKGNFPGRFSGRQFSNSRSEMNVSTLELGDSALYLCASSLGRADNEQFFGPGTRLTVL.

This clonotype was picked up many times. The chain combines TRBV20-1 with TRBJ2-7; tentative D call: TRBD2 (6 bases). The CDR3 totals 15 residues. Per germline, CDR1 DFQATT and CDR2 SNEGSKA (reference sequence). V lost 0 bases and J 5 bases, leaving 17 bases between the germline ends. This chain's CDR3 is CSARDRNRGSDEQYF. As DNA, the CDR3 is TGCAGTGCTAGAGACCGGAATCGGGGGTCCGACGAGCAGTACTTC.

This clonotype was recorded many times. This chain links TRBV6-2 or TRBV6-3 with TRBJ2-2; D remains ambiguous. V was pared by 8 bases and J by 3 bases, with 19 bases between. Germline-derived CDR1 and CDR2 are MNHEY and SVGEGT. The CDR3 has 16 residues. The CDR3 bases are TGTGCCAGCCACCGCGGCCGGAGCACGTACACCGGGGAGCTGTTTTTT. Its protein is CASHRGRSTYTGELFF.

This clonotype was counted many times. The chain recombines TRBV5-1 with TRBJ2-2; D gene ambiguous. The V gene lost 0 bases and the J gene lost 0 bases, with 12 bases spanning the gap. Looked up from germline, CDR1 is SGHRS and CDR2 is YFSETQ. The length of the CDR3 is 17 residues. CDR3 sequence: CASSLAADPTNTGELFF. The CDR3 DNA reads as TGCGCCAGCAGCTTGGCTGCGGACCCCACGAACACCGGGGAGCTGTTTTTT.

This clonotype was found many times. The CDR3 DNA is TGCGCCAGCAGTTCAGTAGCGGGAGGTAATGAGCAGTTCTTC. Translating gives CASSSVAGGNEQFF. V and J are TRBV5-1 and TRBJ2-1, with TRBD2 matching over 10 bases. V lost 5 bases and J lost 7; bases outside the gene matches: 6. The CDR3 contains 14 residues. Germline loops: CDR1 SGHRS, CDR2 YFSETQ.

This clonotype was found many times. The chain carries TRBV5-1 and TRBJ2-1; D is uncertain. Trimming took 3 bases from V and 0 from J, leaving 10 bases between them. Germline CDR1 and CDR2: SGHRS and YFSETQ. CDR3 size: 15 residues. The CDR3 DNA sequence: TGCGCCAGCAGCTCCCGGCCTAACTCCTACAATGAGCAGTTCTTC. This codes for CASSSRPNSYNEQFF.

At least ten counts were recorded for this clonotype. The V and J genes are TRBV12-3 or TRBV12-4 and TRBJ2-1; 9 positions match TRBD2. CDR3 size: 18 residues. The V and J ends lost 5 bases and 2 bases, in that order; junction bases with no gene match: 13. CDR3: CASSPRGLAGFAYNEQFF. CDR3 DNA sequence: TGTGCCAGCAGTCCCCGGGGGCTAGCGGGGTTCGCCTACAATGAGCAGTTCTTC.